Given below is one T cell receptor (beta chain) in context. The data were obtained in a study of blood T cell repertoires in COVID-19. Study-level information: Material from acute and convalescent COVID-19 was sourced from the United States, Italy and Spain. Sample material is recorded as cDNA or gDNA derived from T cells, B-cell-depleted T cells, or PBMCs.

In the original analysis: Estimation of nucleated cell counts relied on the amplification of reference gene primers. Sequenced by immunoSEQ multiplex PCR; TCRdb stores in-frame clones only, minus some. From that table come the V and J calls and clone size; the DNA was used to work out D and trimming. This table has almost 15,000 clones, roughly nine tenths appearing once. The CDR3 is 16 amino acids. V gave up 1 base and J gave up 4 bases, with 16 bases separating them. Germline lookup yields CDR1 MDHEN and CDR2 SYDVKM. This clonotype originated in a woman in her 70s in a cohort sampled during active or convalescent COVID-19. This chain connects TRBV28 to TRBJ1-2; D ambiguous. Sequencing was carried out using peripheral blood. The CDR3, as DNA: TGTGCCAGCAGTTTATTCACAATCCGGGTTTCCTATGGCTACACCTTC. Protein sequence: CASSLFTIRVSYGYTF.